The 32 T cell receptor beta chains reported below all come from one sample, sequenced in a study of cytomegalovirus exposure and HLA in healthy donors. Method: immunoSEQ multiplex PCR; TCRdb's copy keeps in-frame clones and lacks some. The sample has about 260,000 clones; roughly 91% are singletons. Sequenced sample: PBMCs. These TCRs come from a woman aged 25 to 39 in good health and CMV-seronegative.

CDR3 in DNA: TGTGCCAGCATAGGACCTCCTGGCAATGAGCAGTTCTTC. Its translation is CASIGPPGNEQFF. J is TRBJ2-1 and V is TRBV2; no firm D call. Germline V gives CDR1 SNHLY, CDR2 FYNNEI. Trimming pared 7 bases from V and 6 bases from J, leaving 13 bases between. The CDR3 has 13 amino acids.

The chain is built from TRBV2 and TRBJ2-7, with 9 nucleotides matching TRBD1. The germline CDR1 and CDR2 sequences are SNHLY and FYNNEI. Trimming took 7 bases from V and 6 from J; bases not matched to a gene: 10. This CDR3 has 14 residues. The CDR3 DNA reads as TGTGCCAGCACCGGACAGGGGTTGACAGGCGAGCAGTACTTC. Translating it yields CASTGQGLTGEQYF.

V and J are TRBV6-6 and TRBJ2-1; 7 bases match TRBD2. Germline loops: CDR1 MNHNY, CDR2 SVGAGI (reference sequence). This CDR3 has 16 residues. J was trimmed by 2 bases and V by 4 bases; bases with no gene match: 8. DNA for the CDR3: TGTGCCAGCAGTTCGGGAGCGGGATACCCCTACAATGAGCAGTTCTTC. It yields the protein CASSSGAGYPYNEQFF.

The CDR3 nucleotides are TGCGCCAGCAGCCAAGATGTCTGGGCGAACTCACCCTACGAGCAGTACTTC. Translating gives CASSQDVWANSPYEQYF. This rearrangement joins TRBV4-3 to TRBJ2-7; D gene uncertain. This CDR3 comprises 17 residues. V shed 0 bases and J shed 2 bases, with 17 bases lying between them. Germline V gene lookup returns CDR1 LGHNA and CDR2 YSLEER.

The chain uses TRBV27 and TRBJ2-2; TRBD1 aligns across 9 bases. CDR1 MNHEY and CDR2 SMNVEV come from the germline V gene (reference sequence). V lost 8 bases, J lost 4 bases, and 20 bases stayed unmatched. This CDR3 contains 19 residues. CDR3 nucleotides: TGTGCCAGCTCACTTTGGGACAGGGTTGAAGTGGGGGGCACCGGGGAGCTGTTTTTT. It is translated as CASSLWDRVEVGGTGELFF.

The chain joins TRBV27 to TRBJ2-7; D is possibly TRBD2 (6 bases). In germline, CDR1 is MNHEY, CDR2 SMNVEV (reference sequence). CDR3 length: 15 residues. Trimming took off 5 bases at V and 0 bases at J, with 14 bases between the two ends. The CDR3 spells CASSPWDSSSYEQYF. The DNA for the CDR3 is TGTGCCAGCAGTCCCTGGGACTCCAGCTCCTACGAGCAGTACTTC.

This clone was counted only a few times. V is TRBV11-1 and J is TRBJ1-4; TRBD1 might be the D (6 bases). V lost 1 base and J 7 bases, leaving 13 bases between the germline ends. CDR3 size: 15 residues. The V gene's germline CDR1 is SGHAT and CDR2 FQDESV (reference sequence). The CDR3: CASSLGSGAGEKLFF. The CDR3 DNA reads TGTGCCAGCAGCTTAGGATCGGGGGCCGGTGAAAAACTGTTTTTT.

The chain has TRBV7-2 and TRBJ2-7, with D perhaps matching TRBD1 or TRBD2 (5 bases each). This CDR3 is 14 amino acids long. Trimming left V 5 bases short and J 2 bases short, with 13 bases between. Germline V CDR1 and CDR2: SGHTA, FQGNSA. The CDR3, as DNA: TGTGCCAGCAGCCCACGTCGGGGCCCCTACGAGCAGTACTTC. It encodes CASSPRRGPYEQYF. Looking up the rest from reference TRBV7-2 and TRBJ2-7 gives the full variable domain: GAGVSQSPSNKVTEKGKDVELRCDPISGHTALYWYRQSLGQGLEFLIYFQGNSAPDKSGLPSDRFSAERTGGSVSTLTIQRTQQEDSAVYLCASSPRRGPYEQYFGPGTRLTVT.

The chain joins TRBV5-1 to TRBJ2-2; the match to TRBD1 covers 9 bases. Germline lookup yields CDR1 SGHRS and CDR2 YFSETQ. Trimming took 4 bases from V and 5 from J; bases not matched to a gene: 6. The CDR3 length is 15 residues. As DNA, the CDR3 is TGCGCCAGCAGCCTTCCCGGGACAGGGACCGGGGAGCTGTTTTTT. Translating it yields CASSLPGTGTGELFF.

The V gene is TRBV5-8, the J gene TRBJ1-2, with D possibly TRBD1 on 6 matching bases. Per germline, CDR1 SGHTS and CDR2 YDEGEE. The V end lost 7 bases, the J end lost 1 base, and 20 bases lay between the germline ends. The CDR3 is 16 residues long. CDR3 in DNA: TGTGCCAGCGGAGACTTGGGGGCCCACTATAACTATGGCTACACCTTC. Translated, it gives CASGDLGAHYNYGYTF.

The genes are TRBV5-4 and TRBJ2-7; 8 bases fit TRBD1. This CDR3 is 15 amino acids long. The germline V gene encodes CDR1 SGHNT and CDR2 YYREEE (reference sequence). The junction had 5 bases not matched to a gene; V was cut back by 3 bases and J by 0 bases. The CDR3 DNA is TGTGCCAGCAGCTCAACGGGACAGGTCTCCTACGAGCAGTACTTC. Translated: CASSSTGQVSYEQYF.

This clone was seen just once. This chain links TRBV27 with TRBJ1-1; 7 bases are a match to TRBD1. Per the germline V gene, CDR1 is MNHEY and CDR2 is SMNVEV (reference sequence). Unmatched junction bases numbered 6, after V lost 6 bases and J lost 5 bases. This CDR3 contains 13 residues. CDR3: CASRRQGETEAFF. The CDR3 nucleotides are TGTGCCAGCAGAAGACAGGGAGAAACTGAAGCTTTCTTT.

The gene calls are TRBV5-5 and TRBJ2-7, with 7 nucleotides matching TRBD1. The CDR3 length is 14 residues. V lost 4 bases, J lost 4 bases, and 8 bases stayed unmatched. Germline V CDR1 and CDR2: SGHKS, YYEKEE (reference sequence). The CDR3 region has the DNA TGTGCCAGCAGCAGGGCCGGGACAGAGTACGAGCAGTACTTC. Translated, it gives CASSRAGTEYEQYF.

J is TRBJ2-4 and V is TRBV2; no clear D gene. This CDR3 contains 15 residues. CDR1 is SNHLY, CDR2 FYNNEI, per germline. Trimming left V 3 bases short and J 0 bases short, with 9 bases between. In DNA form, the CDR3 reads TGTGCCAGCAGTGATAGACTGCTAGCCAAAAACATTCAGTACTTC. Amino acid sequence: CASSDRLLAKNIQYF.

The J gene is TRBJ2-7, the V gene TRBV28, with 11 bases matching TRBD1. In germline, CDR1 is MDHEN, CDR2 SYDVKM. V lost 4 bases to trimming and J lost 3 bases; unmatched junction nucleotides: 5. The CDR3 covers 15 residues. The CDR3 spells CASSSGQGALYEQYF. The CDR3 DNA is TGTGCCAGCAGTTCAGGACAGGGGGCACTCTACGAGCAGTACTTC.

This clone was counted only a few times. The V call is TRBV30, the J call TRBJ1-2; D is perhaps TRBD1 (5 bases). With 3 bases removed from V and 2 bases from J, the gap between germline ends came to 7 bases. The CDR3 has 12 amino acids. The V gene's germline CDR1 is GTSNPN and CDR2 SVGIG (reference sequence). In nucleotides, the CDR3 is TGTGCCTGGAGGGACACGAACTATGGCTACACCTTC. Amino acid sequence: CAWRDTNYGYTF.

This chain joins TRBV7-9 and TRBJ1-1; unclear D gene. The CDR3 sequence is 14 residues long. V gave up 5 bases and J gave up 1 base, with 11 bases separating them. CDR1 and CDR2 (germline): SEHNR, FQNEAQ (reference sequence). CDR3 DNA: TGTGCCAGCAGCCCGCCTGCCAGGAACACTGAAGCTTTCTTT. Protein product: CASSPPARNTEAFF.

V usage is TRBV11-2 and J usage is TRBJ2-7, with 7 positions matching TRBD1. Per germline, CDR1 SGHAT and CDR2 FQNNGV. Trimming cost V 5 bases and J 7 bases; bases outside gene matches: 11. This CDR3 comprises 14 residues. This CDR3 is CASSRGQYVVEQYF. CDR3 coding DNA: TGTGCCAGCAGCCGGGGACAGTACGTGGTAGAGCAGTACTTC.

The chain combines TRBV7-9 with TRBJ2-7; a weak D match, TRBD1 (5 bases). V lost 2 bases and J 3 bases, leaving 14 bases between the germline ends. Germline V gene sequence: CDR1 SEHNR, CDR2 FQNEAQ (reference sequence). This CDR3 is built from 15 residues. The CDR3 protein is CASSLSPAGNYEQYF. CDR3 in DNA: TGTGCCAGCAGCTTATCCCCGGCAGGGAACTACGAGCAGTACTTC.

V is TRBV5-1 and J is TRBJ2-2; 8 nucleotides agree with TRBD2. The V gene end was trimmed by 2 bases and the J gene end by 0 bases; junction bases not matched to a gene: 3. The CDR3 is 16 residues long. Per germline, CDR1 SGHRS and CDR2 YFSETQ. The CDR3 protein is CASSLIAGSNTGELFF. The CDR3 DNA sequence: TGCGCCAGCAGCTTAATAGCGGGATCGAACACCGGGGAGCTGTTTTTT.

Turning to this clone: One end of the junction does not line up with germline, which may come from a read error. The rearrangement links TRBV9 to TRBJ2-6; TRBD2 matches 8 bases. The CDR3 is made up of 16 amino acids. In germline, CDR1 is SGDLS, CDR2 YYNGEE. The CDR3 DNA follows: TGTGCCAGCAGCGTGACCGGGGGGGCTGGCGCCAACGTCCTGACTTTC. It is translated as CASSVTGGAGANVLTF.

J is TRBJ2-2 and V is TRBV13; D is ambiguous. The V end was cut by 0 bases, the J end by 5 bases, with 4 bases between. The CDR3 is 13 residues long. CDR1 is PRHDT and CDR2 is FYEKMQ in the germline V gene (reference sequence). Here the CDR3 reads CASSLGRTGELFF. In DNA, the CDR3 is TGTGCCAGCAGCTTAGGCAGGACCGGGGAGCTGTTTTTT.

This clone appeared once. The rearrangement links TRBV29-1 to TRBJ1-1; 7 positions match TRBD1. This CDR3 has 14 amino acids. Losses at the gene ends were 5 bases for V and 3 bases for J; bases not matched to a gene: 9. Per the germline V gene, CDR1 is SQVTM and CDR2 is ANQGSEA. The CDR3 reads CSVSARGTDTEAFF. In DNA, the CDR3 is TGCAGCGTTTCGGCCAGGGGGACGGACACTGAAGCTTTCTTT.

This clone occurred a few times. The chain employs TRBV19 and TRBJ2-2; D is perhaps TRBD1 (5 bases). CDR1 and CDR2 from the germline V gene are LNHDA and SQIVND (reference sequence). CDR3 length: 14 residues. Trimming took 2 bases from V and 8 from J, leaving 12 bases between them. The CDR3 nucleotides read TGTGCCAGTAGTATACTAGGGGTCGGTGGGGAGCTGTTTTTT. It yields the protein CASSILGVGGELFF.

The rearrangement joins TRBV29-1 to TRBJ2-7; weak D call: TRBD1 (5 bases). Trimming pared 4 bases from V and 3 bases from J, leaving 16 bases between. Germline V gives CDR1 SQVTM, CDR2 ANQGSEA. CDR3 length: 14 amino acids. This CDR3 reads CSVGEAGHGYEQYF. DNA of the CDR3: TGCAGCGTTGGCGAGGCAGGACATGGCTACGAGCAGTACTTC.

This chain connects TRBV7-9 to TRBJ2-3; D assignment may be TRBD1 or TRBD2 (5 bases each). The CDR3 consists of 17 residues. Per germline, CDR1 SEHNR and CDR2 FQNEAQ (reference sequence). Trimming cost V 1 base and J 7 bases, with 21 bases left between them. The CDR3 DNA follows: TGTGCCAGCAGCTTAGGGGGGAGTGAGGTCTCCCCCCATACGCAGTATTTT. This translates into CASSLGGSEVSPHTQYF.

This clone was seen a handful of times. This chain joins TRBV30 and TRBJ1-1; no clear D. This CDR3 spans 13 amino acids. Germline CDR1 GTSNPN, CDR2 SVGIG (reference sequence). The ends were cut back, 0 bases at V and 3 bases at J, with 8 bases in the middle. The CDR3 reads CAWSVSGHTEAFF. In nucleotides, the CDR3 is TGTGCCTGGAGTGTATCAGGTCACACTGAAGCTTTCTTT.

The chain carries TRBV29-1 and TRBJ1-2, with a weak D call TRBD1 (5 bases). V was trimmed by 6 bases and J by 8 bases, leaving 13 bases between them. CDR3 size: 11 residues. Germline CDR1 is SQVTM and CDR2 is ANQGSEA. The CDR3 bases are TGCAGCGTCTTCGACAGAGAGGGCTACACCTTC. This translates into CSVFDREGYTF.

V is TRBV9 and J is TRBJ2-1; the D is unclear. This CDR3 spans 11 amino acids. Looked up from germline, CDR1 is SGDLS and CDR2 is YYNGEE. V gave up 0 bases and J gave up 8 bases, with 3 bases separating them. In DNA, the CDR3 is TGTGCCAGCAGCGTAGAGGATGAGCAGTTCTTC. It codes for CASSVEDEQFF.

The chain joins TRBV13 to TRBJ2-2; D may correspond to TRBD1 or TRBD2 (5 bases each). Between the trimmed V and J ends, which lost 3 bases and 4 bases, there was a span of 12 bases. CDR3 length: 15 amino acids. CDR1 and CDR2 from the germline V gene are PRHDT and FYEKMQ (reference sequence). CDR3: CASSLGVVGTGELFF. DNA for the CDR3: TGTGCCAGCAGCTTGGGGGTCGTGGGCACCGGGGAGCTGTTTTTT.

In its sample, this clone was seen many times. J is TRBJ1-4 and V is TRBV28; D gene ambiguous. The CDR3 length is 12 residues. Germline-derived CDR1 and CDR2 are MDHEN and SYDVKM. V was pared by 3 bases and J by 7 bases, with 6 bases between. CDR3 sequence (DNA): TGTGCCAGCAGTTTGTATGGTGAAAAACTGTTTTTT. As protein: CASSLYGEKLFF.

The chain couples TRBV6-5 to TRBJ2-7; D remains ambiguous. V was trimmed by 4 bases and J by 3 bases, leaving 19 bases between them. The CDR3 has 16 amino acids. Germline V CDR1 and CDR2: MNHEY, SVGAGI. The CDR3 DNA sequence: TGTGCCAGCAGTTCTACCCCGGGTCATATGGACTACGAGCAGTACTTC. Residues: CASSSTPGHMDYEQYF.